This T cell receptor beta chain was captured by sequencing in a study of shared clonotypes between healthy human individuals. V shed 3 bases and J shed 4 bases, with 9 bases lying between them. The CDR3 extends over 14 amino acids. The germline CDR1 and CDR2 sequences are MDHEN and SYDVKM. In the naive CD8 group, cells lacked CD45RO and were positively selected for CCR7, so terminally differentiated effector memory CD45RA+ cells were left out. Assay used: immunoSEQ multiplex PCR; TCRdb lists only in-frame clones, some missing. In the table there are approximately 2,000,000 clones, just under 95% of which are singletons.

The clonotype comes from a man younger than 35 in good health. Some clones in this sample may be carry-over from other donors' samples. This chain links TRBV28 with TRBJ2-2; D is unresolved. Sequencing was performed on naive CD8+ T cells from PBMCs. CDR3 protein: CASSFSVGTGELFF. The DNA for the CDR3 is TGTGCCAGCAGTTTCAGTGTTGGCACCGGGGAGCTGTTTTTT.